This T cell receptor beta chain came from a study of regulatory T cells in long-lasting Graves disease. Whole-study results and caveats: Rather than thyroid tissue, only peripheral blood underwent study. The study found TRBV28, TRBJ1-2 and TRBJ2-5 favored in persistent disease.

The authors built TCR beta libraries using iRepertoire HTBI primers and Arm-PCR of CDR3 regions. TCRdb called the multiplex PCR reads again in MiXCR, with one record for every CDR3 protein. The sample lists 420,000 or so distinct CDR3 sequences; roughly 15% were seen once. On this clonotype: Its antigen is currently unknown.

Germline CDR1 and CDR2: LNHDA and SQIVND (reference sequence). CDR3 size: 14 residues. Trimming pared 10 bases from V and 4 bases from J, leaving 16 bases between. The time point was: newly diagnosed GD, antithyroid drugs for less than 3 months. Extracted RNA from PBMCs served as the source of the TCR library. A further study also used this sample, focusing on T cells in Graves' hyperthyroidism and ophthalmopathy. That paper notes: Stable hyperthyroidism was separated from ophthalmopathy by a model based on 13 V-J features.

Sequencing was performed on peripheral blood mononuclear cells (PBMCs), taken at new diagnosis, from a patient treated with antithyroid drugs. This chain links TRBV19 with TRBJ2-2; a possible D gene is TRBD1 (5 bases). The receptor was derived from a young woman with Graves disease. CDR3 nucleotides: TGTGCCATGCCGGGTGGGGCAGGCACCGGGGAGCTGTTTTTT. Translation: CAMPGGAGTGELFF.